Below are 28 T cell receptor beta chains sequenced from a single sample in a study of blood T cell repertoires in COVID-19. Assay: immunoSEQ multiplex PCR; the TCRdb copy retains only in-frame clones and omits some. The repertoire holds around 200,000 clones, with about 86% as singletons. Sequenced input: peripheral blood. These receptor sequences come from a middle-aged man with active or convalescent COVID-19.

The rearrangement joins TRBV24-1 to TRBJ2-1; TRBD2 agrees at 7 bases. Germline-derived CDR1 and CDR2 are KGHDR and SFDVKD. Trimming took 1 base from V and 4 from J; bases not matched to a gene: 6. This CDR3 comprises 16 residues. For the CDR3, the DNA is TGTGCCACCAGTGATTTTCGCGGGAGTCCTTACAATGAGCAGTTCTTC. Translating gives CATSDFRGSPYNEQFF.

This clone was detected a few times. The chain couples TRBV6-5 to TRBJ2-7; no definite D call. CDR1 is MNHEY, CDR2 SVGAGI, per germline. Trimming cost V 2 bases and J 0 bases, with 8 bases left between them. The CDR3 contains 14 residues. The CDR3 region is CASSYLESSYEQYF. DNA of the CDR3: TGTGCCAGCAGTTACCTTGAGTCCTCCTACGAGCAGTACTTC.

CDR3 DNA: TGCAGCGTTGAAGGTATCGTTTCCTACAATGAGCAGTTCTTC. It specifies CSVEGIVSYNEQFF. The chain combines TRBV29-1 with TRBJ2-1; D uncertain. The V gene's germline CDR1 is SQVTM and CDR2 ANQGSEA. Trimming pared 1 base from V and 1 base from J, leaving 8 bases between. This CDR3 has 14 amino acids.

The V and J genes are TRBV5-1 and TRBJ1-2; D perhaps matches TRBD1 (6 bases). The CDR3 runs 13 residues. V lost 1 base, J lost 8 bases, and 12 bases lay in between. Germline V gene sequence: CDR1 SGHRS, CDR2 YFSETQ. CDR3 DNA: TGCGCCAGCAGCTTGTCCACACAGGGAGGCTACACCTTC. It codes for CASSLSTQGGYTF. The variable domain in full, with the rest retrieved from reference TRBV5-1 and TRBJ1-2, is KAGVTQTPRYLIKTRGQQVTLSCSPISGHRSVSWYQQTPGQGLQFLFEYFSETQRNKGNFPGRFSGRQFSNSRSEMNVSTLELGDSALYLCASSLSTQGGYTFGSGTRLTVV.

V and J are TRBV7-2 and TRBJ2-3; 7 nucleotides match TRBD2. V dropped 1 base and J dropped 1; count of bases not matched to a gene: 2. Germline CDR1 reads SGHTA; CDR2 reads FQGNSA. This CDR3 has 15 residues. CDR3 protein: CASSLVAGGTDTQYF. The CDR3 DNA follows: TGTGCCAGCAGCTTAGTGGCGGGGGGCACAGATACGCAGTATTTT. The variable domain in full, completed from reference TRBV7-2 and TRBJ2-3, reads GAGVSQSPSNKVTEKGKDVELRCDPISGHTALYWYRQSLGQGLEFLIYFQGNSAPDKSGLPSDRFSAERTGGSVSTLTIQRTQQEDSAVYLCASSLVAGGTDTQYFGPGTRLTVL.

This clone was observed once. The J gene is TRBJ1-3, the V gene TRBV5-6; 9 nucleotides match TRBD1. Losses at the gene ends were 2 bases for V and 2 bases for J; bases not matched to a gene: 5. Germline CDR1 SGHDT, CDR2 YYEEEE. This CDR3 is 16 amino acids long. The CDR3 DNA is TGTGCCAGCAGCTTCGGGACAGGGTCGGCTGGAAACACCATATATTTT. As protein: CASSFGTGSAGNTIYF.

The chain has TRBV28 and TRBJ2-1, with D maybe TRBD1 (7 bases). Trimming removed 6 bases at V and 7 bases at J, with 16 bases between. The germline V gene has CDR1 MDHEN and CDR2 SYDVKM. The CDR3 covers 14 residues. Written as DNA, the CDR3 is TGTGCCAGCAGCCCCCAGGGGGGCCGAAATGAGCAGTTCTTC. This encodes CASSPQGGRNEQFF.

This chain connects TRBV29-1 to TRBJ2-1; maybe TRBD2 (6 bases). The CDR3 extends over 14 amino acids. CDR1 and CDR2 (germline): SQVTM, ANQGSEA. Trimming took 3 bases from V and 4 from J, leaving 13 bases between them. The CDR3 here is CSVDGRAGYNEQFF. CDR3 bases: TGCAGCGTTGACGGCAGGGCGGGGTACAATGAGCAGTTCTTC.

The chain combines TRBV10-1 with TRBJ2-2; 12 bases are shared with TRBD1. Trimming cost V 4 bases and J 1 base; bases outside gene matches: 10. The CDR3 length is 19 residues. Looked up from germline, CDR1 is WNHNN and CDR2 is SYGVQD (reference sequence). The CDR3 reads CASSAGQGALAGNTGELFF. In DNA form, the CDR3 reads TGCGCCAGCAGTGCGGGACAGGGGGCACTAGCGGGGAACACCGGGGAGCTGTTTTTT.

The rearrangement uses TRBV24-1 and TRBJ2-3, with a tentative D call TRBD1 (5 bases). Germline lookup yields CDR1 KGHDR and CDR2 SFDVKD. V lost 3 bases and J lost 2, with 14 bases in between. The CDR3 is made up of 16 amino acids. The DNA for the CDR3 is TGTGCCACCAGTGATGACAGCTTCTCCTACACAGATACGCAGTATTTT. Translation: CATSDDSFSYTDTQYF.

The chain is built from TRBV19 and TRBJ1-1; tentatively, D is TRBD1 (6 bases). The length of the CDR3 is 14 residues. The germline V gene has CDR1 LNHDA and CDR2 SQIVND (reference sequence). V shed 6 bases and J shed 7 bases, with 18 bases lying between them. CDR3 sequence (DNA): TGTGCCAGTAGGGAGACCGACAGGTCTATTGAAGCTTTCTTT. Protein product: CASRETDRSIEAFF.

The CDR3 region is CASSLVVTQDGYTF. CDR3 in DNA: TGCGCCAGCAGCTTGGTTGTGACACAGGATGGCTACACCTTC. V is TRBV5-1 and J is TRBJ1-2, with D possibly TRBD1 on 5 matching bases. Germline-derived CDR1 and CDR2 are SGHRS and YFSETQ. The CDR3 extends over 14 amino acids. Trimming stripped 0 bases from V and 6 bases from J, with 12 bases between.

The V call is TRBV19, the J call TRBJ1-5; no reliable D call. Germline V gene sequence: CDR1 LNHDA, CDR2 SQIVND (reference sequence). Trimming removed 4 bases at V and 6 bases at J, with 13 bases between. This CDR3 comprises 14 residues. The CDR3 bases are TGTGCCAGTAGTAACGGGTTTGATGCTCAGCCCCAGCATTTT. Encoded protein: CASSNGFDAQPQHF.

The chain couples TRBV19 to TRBJ1-1; D not certain. Trimming took 5 bases from V and 1 from J, leaving 17 bases between them. This CDR3 comprises 16 residues. Germline V gene lookup returns CDR1 LNHDA and CDR2 SQIVND (reference sequence). The CDR3 DNA sequence: TGTGCCAGTAGTTCCCCCCTGACGGGTAGGAACACTGAAGCTTTCTTT. Protein: CASSSPLTGRNTEAFF.

The J gene is TRBJ1-1, the V gene TRBV29-1; 7 bases map to TRBD1. The CDR3 length is 14 residues. The ends lost 5 bases at V and 4 bases at J; junction bases unmatched: 10. Germline CDR1 is SQVTM and CDR2 is ANQGSEA. The CDR3 sequence: CSVLPRDRGTEAFF. The CDR3 DNA is TGCAGCGTTCTCCCCCGGGACAGAGGCACTGAAGCTTTCTTT.

This chain uses TRBV29-1 with TRBJ2-5, with D hard to call. Germline-derived CDR1 and CDR2 are SQVTM and ANQGSEA. The CDR3 sequence is 11 residues long. The V gene lost 3 bases and the J gene lost 4 bases, with 6 bases spanning the gap. The CDR3 coding sequence is TGCAGCGTTGAGCCCGGAGAGACCCAGTACTTC. This encodes CSVEPGETQYF.

The DNA of the CDR3 is TGCGCCAGCAGCCAAGAGGGGACAGGGGGGGAAAAACTGTTTTTT. Protein sequence: CASSQEGTGGEKLFF. V gene TRBV4-3 combines with J gene TRBJ1-4; 11 positions agree with TRBD1. Germline V gene lookup returns CDR1 LGHNA and CDR2 YSLEER. The CDR3 is 15 amino acids. The V segment lost 0 bases and the J segment 8 bases; nucleotides outside the gene matches: 2.

The genes are TRBV5-1 and TRBJ1-1; D call uncertain. Trimming shortened V by 0 bases and J by 0 bases, and 12 bases separated the two germline ends. CDR3 length: 16 residues. The germline V gene has CDR1 SGHRS and CDR2 YFSETQ. The CDR3 DNA sequence: TGCGCCAGCAGCTTGGGGGCCGGAGGATTGAACACTGAAGCTTTCTTT. This translates into CASSLGAGGLNTEAFF.

The sample holds a few counts of this clone. This chain joins TRBV28 and TRBJ1-4; 7 bases match TRBD1. CDR3 length: 14 amino acids. The V segment lost 10 bases and the J segment 8 bases; nucleotides outside the gene matches: 13. Germline values: CDR1 MDHEN, CDR2 SYDVKM. The DNA for the CDR3 is TGTGCCACCCGAACGACAGGGCGAGGAGAAAAACTGTTTTTT. Its translation is CATRTTGRGEKLFF.

This clone turned up a few times. This rearrangement joins TRBV5-6 to TRBJ2-3, with a weak D call TRBD1 (6 bases). V gave up 4 bases and J gave up 0 bases, with 15 bases separating them. From germline, CDR1 is SGHDT and CDR2 YYEEEE. The CDR3 has 16 amino acids. CDR3 loop: CASSPVDRTSTDTQYF. As DNA, the CDR3 is TGTGCCAGCAGCCCAGTCGACAGGACTAGCACAGATACGCAGTATTTT.

The V and J genes are TRBV13 and TRBJ2-5, with 11 bases lining up with TRBD2. CDR1 and CDR2 (germline): PRHDT, FYEKMQ (reference sequence). This CDR3 is built from 15 residues. V was pared by 0 bases and J by 4 bases, with 1 base of the junction left unmatched. CDR3: CASSLGGLAAETQYF. In DNA form, the CDR3 reads TGTGCCAGCAGCTTAGGGGGACTAGCGGCAGAGACCCAGTACTTC.

V usage is TRBV10-3 and J usage is TRBJ1-2; 9 bases are shared with TRBD1. CDR1 and CDR2 (germline): ENHRY, SYGVKD. The CDR3 sequence is 15 residues long. Unmatched junction bases numbered 9, after V lost 2 bases and J lost 8 bases. The CDR3 loop reads CAISETLDRGFGYTF. In DNA form, the CDR3 reads TGTGCCATCAGTGAGACCTTGGACAGGGGATTCGGCTACACCTTC.

This clone was picked up a small number of times. The gene calls are TRBV19 and TRBJ1-6, with D unclear. The CDR3 is made up of 15 amino acids. With 0 bases removed from V and 2 bases from J, the gap between germline ends came to 5 bases. CDR1 and CDR2 (germline): LNHDA, SQIVND (reference sequence). In DNA, the CDR3 is TGTGCCAGTAGTATAGAAGACACCTATAATTCACCCCTCCACTTT. It encodes CASSIEDTYNSPLHF.

V and J are TRBV5-6 and TRBJ2-5; 10 nucleotides line up with TRBD1. The length of the CDR3 is 15 residues. Germline V lookup: CDR1 SGHDT, CDR2 YYEEEE. Losses at the gene ends were 1 base for V and 5 bases for J; bases not matched to a gene: 5. CDR3 amino acids: CASSLTGTGAETQYF. CDR3 DNA sequence: TGTGCCAGCAGCTTGACCGGGACAGGGGCCGAGACCCAGTACTTC.

The chain carries TRBV18 and TRBJ2-7; 7 bases align to TRBD1. The length of the CDR3 is 15 residues. Germline trimming cut 6 bases from V and 0 bases from J; bases unmatched to any gene: 8. The germline V gene has CDR1 KGHSH and CDR2 LQKENI. The CDR3 sequence: CASSPNRGRSYEQYF. The CDR3 DNA is TGTGCCAGCTCCCCAAACAGGGGCCGCTCCTACGAGCAGTACTTC.

The chain uses TRBV27 and TRBJ2-2, with 10 bases lining up with TRBD1. Germline values: CDR1 MNHEY, CDR2 SMNVEV (reference sequence). V lost 6 bases and J lost 8; bases outside the gene matches: 6. The CDR3 has 14 amino acids. The CDR3 DNA follows: TGTGCCAGCAGCCGGACAGGGGGGAGGGGGGAGCTGTTTTTT. Its translation: CASSRTGGRGELFF.

CDR3 sequence: CASSPTSGTSGRPFEQFF. CDR3 coding DNA: TGTGCCAGCAGCCCAACCTCCGGGACTAGCGGGAGACCGTTTGAGCAGTTCTTC. The chain is built from TRBV9 and TRBJ2-1, with TRBD2 matching 14 bases. The CDR3 has 18 amino acids. CDR1 is SGDLS, CDR2 YYNGEE, per germline. Germline trimming cut 4 bases from V and 9 bases from J; bases unmatched to any gene: 15. Filled out from reference TRBV9 and TRBJ2-1, the complete variable domain reads DSGVTQTPKHLITATGQRVTLRCSPRSGDLSVYWYQQSLDQGLQFLIQYYNGEERAKGNILERFSAQQFPDLHSELNLSSLELGDSALYFCASSPTSGTSGRPFEQFFGPGTRLTVL.

The chain joins TRBV10-1 to TRBJ2-1, with 8 bases that match TRBD1. The CDR3 has 15 amino acids. CDR1 and CDR2 from the germline V gene are WNHNN and SYGVQD (reference sequence). V dropped 6 bases and J dropped 7; count of bases not matched to a gene: 11. The DNA for the CDR3 is TGCGCCAGCAGCGAGAGTCAGGGGGCCGGGAATGAGCAGTTCTTC. Translation: CASSESQGAGNEQFF.